Listed below are T cell receptor beta chains from one sample, sequenced in a study of blood T cells in healthy people across ages. TCRdb re-derived calls from the 5' RACE reads in MiXCR, one entry per CDR3 protein. The sample contains hundreds of thousands of distinct CDR3 sequences, 32% of which appear only once. The sample was blood. Receptors originate from a woman older than 75 in good health. Both conserved end residues are part of each CDR3. A D gene is named only where the DNA matches it firmly. Where a row states a size, it is once, few, many or the class of an expanded clone; other rows omit it.

j_gene | abundance | v_gene | d_gene | CDR3nt | CDR3aa
TRBJ1-1 | many | TRBV10-3 | . | TGTGCCATCAGTGAGGAAGGGGCAGGGGTCACTGAAGCTTTCTTT | CAISEEGAGVTEAFF
TRBJ2-6 | . | TRBV20-1 | . | TGCAGCGCGGAAGGGGAGGTTGGGGCCAACGTCCTGACTTTC | CSAEGEVGANVLTF
TRBJ2-7 | many | TRBV7-2 | TRBD2 | TGTGCCAGCAGCGCGACTAGCGGGGTCAGGGTCGAGCAGTACTTC | CASSATSGVRVEQYF
TRBJ2-5 | many | TRBV20-1 | TRBD1 | TGCAGTGCGTTGGACAGGCGGTTCCAAGAGACCCAGTACTTC | CSALDRRFQETQYF
TRBJ2-3 | . | TRBV4-1 | . | TGCGCCAGCAGCCAACCTAGGTCCACAGATACGCAGTATTTT | CASSQPRSTDTQYF
TRBJ2-1 | . | TRBV7-2 | . | TGTGCCAGCAGCCAGGGGTGGCTAGCGGACTACAATGAGCAGTTCTTC | CASSQGWLADYNEQFF
TRBJ2-3 | many | TRBV24-1 | . | TGTGCCACCAGTGATAATTCCTTGGGGGGCCGGACGCAGTATTTT | CATSDNSLGGRTQYF
TRBJ1-4 | . | TRBV6-5 | . | TGTGCCAGCAGGGACCCGAGGGGTGAAAAACTGTTTTTT | CASRDPRGEKLFF
TRBJ1-5 | . | TRBV12-3/TRBV12-4 | . | TGTGCCAGCAGTTTTTGGGGGGTTGGCAATCAGCCCCAGCATTTT | CASSFWGVGNQPQHF
TRBJ1-2 | . | TRBV4-1 | . | TGCGCCAGCAGCCAAGAAGTTCGGGGGGGCCTAAGCGACACCTTC | CASSQEVRGGLSDTF
TRBJ2-1 | many | TRBV5-1 | TRBD1 | TGCGCCAGCAGCTTGGCCGTTGGACAGGCTATGAATGAGCAGTTCTTC | CASSLAVGQAMNEQFF
TRBJ2-7 | many | TRBV4-2 | TRBD1 | TGTGCCAGCAGCCGTAGGACAGGGGATTCCTACGAGCAGTACTTC | CASSRRTGDSYEQYF
TRBJ1-2 | many | TRBV4-2 | . | TGTGCCAGCAGCCAAGAGGCCCGCCGGGGTTTACTTAACTATGGCTACACCTTC | CASSQEARRGLLNYGYTF
TRBJ2-6 | . | TRBV3-1 | . | TGTGCCAGCAGCCAAGCTAGCTCTGGGGCCAACGTCCTGACTTTC | CASSQASSGANVLTF
TRBJ1-5 | few | TRBV6-5 | . | TGTGCCAGCAGTTCTCTTTCCGGGACCGTCCGATATAGCAATCAGCCCCAGCATTTT | CASSSLSGTVRYSNQPQHF